A single sample is the source of the 6 T cell receptor beta chains below, sequenced in a study of T cell responses to AZD1222 COVID-19 vaccine. TCRdb's table, derived via immunoSEQ multiplex PCR, lists solely in-frame clones and lacks some. The sample lists under 90,000 clones, 70% to 90% seen once, with 10% in the top ten. Material: peripheral blood, obtained 28 days after the second AZD1222 dose. These receptors were collected from an adult who received the AZD1222 COVID-19 vaccine.

This clone was recorded only once. The chain couples TRBV10-3 to TRBJ2-3, with 9 bases lining up with TRBD2. Germline values: CDR1 ENHRY, CDR2 SYGVKD. The CDR3 totals 15 residues. V was pared by 5 bases and J by 4 bases, with 7 bases of the junction left unmatched. CDR3 sequence: CAISSLGGGADTQYF. As DNA, the CDR3 is TGTGCCATCAGTTCTCTTGGCGGGGGGGCAGATACGCAGTATTTT.

This chain uses TRBV30 with TRBJ1-1; D is ambiguous. V was trimmed by 0 bases and J by 6 bases, leaving 11 bases between them. This CDR3 is built from 13 residues. Germline V CDR1 and CDR2: GTSNPN, SVGIG (reference sequence). The CDR3 region is CAWSVNRRAEAFF. The CDR3 DNA sequence: TGTGCCTGGAGTGTAAATCGTCGGGCTGAAGCTTTCTTT.

V gene TRBV7-2 combines with J gene TRBJ1-1, with D hard to call. V dropped 7 bases and J dropped 3 bases, with 15 bases sitting between them. This CDR3 spans 14 amino acids. CDR1 and CDR2 from the germline V gene are SGHTA and FQGNSA. The CDR3 loop reads CASNGDTADTEAFF. CDR3 sequence (DNA): TGTGCCAGCAACGGAGATACGGCAGACACTGAAGCTTTCTTT.

This chain joins TRBV28 and TRBJ1-3; D not certain. CDR3 length: 18 residues. Trimming took 3 bases from V and 1 from J, leaving 19 bases between them. Germline V gene data show CDR1 as MDHEN and CDR2 as SYDVKM. CDR3 loop: CASSFLIDTLRSGNTIYF. CDR3 DNA: TGTGCCAGCAGTTTTCTCATTGACACCCTAAGATCTGGAAACACCATATATTTT.

The gene calls are TRBV10-3 and TRBJ2-2; D gene ambiguous. Germline values: CDR1 ENHRY, CDR2 SYGVKD. V lost 4 bases and J 5 bases, leaving 8 bases between the germline ends. The length of the CDR3 is 13 residues. In DNA, the CDR3 is TGTGCCATCAGTGTTTTAGTTACCGGGGAGCTGTTTTTT. Its protein is CAISVLVTGELFF.

V is TRBV27 and J is TRBJ1-1; D remains ambiguous. The V gene lost 4 bases and the J gene lost 0 bases, with 6 bases spanning the gap. The CDR3 extends over 13 amino acids. Germline V CDR1 and CDR2: MNHEY, SMNVEV (reference sequence). CDR3 sequence: CASSWGVNTEAFF. CDR3 bases: TGTGCCAGCAGTTGGGGAGTGAACACTGAAGCTTTCTTT.